Reported below is one TCR beta chain. The data were obtained in a study of shared clonotypes between healthy human individuals. Method: immunoSEQ multiplex PCR; TCRdb's copy keeps in-frame clones and lacks some. The table records approximately 350,000 clones, about 96% of them present only once. The specimen was memory CD8+ T cells sorted from blood. This sample's subset: CD45RO+ cells pooled with CCR7-negative TemRA cells. The clonotype originates from a man younger than 45 in good health.

CDR3 loop: CASSPPGGANTIYF. CDR3 bases: TGTGCCAGCAGCCCCCCAGGGGGGGCGAACACCATATATTTT. V is TRBV28 and J is TRBJ1-3; TRBD1 matches 7 bases. The CDR3 covers 14 residues. The V segment lost 6 bases and the J segment 7 bases; nucleotides outside the gene matches: 9. Germline CDR1 MDHEN, CDR2 SYDVKM.